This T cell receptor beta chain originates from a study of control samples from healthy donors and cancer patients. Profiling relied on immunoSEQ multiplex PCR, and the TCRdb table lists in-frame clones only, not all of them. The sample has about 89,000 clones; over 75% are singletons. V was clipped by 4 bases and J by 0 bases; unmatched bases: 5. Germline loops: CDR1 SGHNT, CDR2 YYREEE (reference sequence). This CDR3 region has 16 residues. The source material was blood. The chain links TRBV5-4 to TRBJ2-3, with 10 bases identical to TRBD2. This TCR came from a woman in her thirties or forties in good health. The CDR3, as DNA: TGTGCCAGCAGCCACCGGACTAGCGGTAGCACAGATACGCAGTATTTT. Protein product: CASSHRTSGSTDTQYF.